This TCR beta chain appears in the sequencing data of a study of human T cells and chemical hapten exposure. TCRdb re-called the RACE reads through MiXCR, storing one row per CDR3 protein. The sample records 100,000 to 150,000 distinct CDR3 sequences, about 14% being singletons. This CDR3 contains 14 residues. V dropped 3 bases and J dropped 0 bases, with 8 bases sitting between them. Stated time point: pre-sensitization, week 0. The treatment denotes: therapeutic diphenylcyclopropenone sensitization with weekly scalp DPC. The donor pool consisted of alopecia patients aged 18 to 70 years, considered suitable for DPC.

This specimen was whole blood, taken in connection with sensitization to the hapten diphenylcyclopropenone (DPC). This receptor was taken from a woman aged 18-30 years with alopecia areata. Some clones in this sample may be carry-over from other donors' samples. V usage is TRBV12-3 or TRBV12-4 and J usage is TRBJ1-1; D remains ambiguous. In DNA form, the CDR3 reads TGTGCCAGCAGTTTCCTGGCTATGAACACTGAAGCTTTCTTT. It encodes CASSFLAMNTEAFF.